This T cell receptor beta chain is from a study of cytomegalovirus exposure and HLA in healthy donors. Study-level results: Later on, a genetic analysis was performed. It linked a missense variant in DCLRE1C with V- and J-gene trimming of TCR beta. Among the CMV-associated chains, a few were confirmed in vitro as specific for CMV antigens.

Nominal health characterized the donors when sampled, though unrecorded immune exposures were likely. Details on this clone: Its antigen is unidentified.

CDR1 GTSNPN and CDR2 SVGIG come from the germline V gene (reference sequence). The length of the CDR3 is 14 residues. V lost 4 bases, J lost 1 base, and 13 bases lay in between. Amplification used 60 Vbeta primers and 13 Jbeta primers. Original processing notes: Unique TCR beta chains numbered 60 million to 100 million in a later analysis, with roughly 10 million shared. Clones were read by immunoSEQ multiplex PCR, and TCRdb kept only the in-frame ones, dropping some. From that table come the V and J calls and clone size; the DNA was used to work out D and trimming. The sample yields under 200,000 clones, of which the top ten take up 6.5%.

The origin of this receptor is a man between 25 and 39 years old in good health and CMV-seronegative. Sequencing input: PBMCs. The chain links TRBV30 to TRBJ1-1; D gene unclear. CDR3 DNA: TGTGCCTGGATCCCCGGGATCACGAACACTGAAGCTTTCTTT. It yields the protein CAWIPGITNTEAFF.